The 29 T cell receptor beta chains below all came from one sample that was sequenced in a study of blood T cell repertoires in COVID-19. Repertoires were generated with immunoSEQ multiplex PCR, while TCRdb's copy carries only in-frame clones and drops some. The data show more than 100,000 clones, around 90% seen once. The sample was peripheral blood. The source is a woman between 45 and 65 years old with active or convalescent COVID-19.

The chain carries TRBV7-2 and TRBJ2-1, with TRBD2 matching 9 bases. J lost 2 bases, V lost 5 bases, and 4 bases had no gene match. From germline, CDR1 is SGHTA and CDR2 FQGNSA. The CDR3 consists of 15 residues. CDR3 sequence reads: CASSPLAGPYNEQFF. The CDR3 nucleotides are TGTGCCAGCAGCCCGCTAGCGGGACCCTACAATGAGCAGTTCTTC.

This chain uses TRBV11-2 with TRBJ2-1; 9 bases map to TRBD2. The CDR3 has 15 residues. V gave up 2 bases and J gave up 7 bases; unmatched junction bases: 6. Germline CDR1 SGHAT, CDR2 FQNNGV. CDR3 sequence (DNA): TGTGCCAGCAGCTTAAGGGCGGGAGGGCCTAATGAGCAGTTCTTC. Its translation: CASSLRAGGPNEQFF.

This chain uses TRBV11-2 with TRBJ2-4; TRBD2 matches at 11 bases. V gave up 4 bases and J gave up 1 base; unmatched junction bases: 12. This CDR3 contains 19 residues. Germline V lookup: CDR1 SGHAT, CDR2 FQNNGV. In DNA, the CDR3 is TGTGCCAGCAGCTCGGGACTGATCCTAGCGGGAGGCGCCAAAAACATTCAGTACTTC. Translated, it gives CASSSGLILAGGAKNIQYF.

Here the CDR3 reads CASGLVLGQITGELFF. DNA for the CDR3: TGTGCTAGTGGTTTGGTACTGGGACAAATCACCGGGGAGCTGTTTTTT. The chain combines TRBV12-5 with TRBJ2-2, with D perhaps matching TRBD1 (6 bases). Trimming removed 0 bases at V and 4 bases at J, with 12 bases between. The germline V gene encodes CDR1 LGHNT and CDR2 FRNRAP. The CDR3 contains 16 residues.

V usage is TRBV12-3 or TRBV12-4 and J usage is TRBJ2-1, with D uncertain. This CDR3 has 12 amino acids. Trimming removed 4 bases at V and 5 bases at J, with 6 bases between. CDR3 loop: CASSSPDNEQFF. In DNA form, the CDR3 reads TGTGCCAGCAGTTCCCCAGACAATGAGCAGTTCTTC.

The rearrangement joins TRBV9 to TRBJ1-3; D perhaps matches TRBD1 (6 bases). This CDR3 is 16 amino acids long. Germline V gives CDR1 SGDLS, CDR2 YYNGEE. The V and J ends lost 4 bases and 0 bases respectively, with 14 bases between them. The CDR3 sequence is CASSNRQVSSGNTIYF. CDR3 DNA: TGTGCCAGCAGCAACCGACAGGTTTCCTCTGGAAACACCATATATTTT.

The DNA for the CDR3 is TGTGCCAGCAGGGCTCTGGGACTAGCGGGAGATACGCAGTATTTT. It yields the protein CASRALGLAGDTQYF. The V and J genes are TRBV27 and TRBJ2-3; 12 bases agree with TRBD2. Germline V gene sequence: CDR1 MNHEY, CDR2 SMNVEV (reference sequence). Losses at the gene ends were 6 bases for V and 5 bases for J; bases not matched to a gene: 6. The CDR3 has 15 amino acids.

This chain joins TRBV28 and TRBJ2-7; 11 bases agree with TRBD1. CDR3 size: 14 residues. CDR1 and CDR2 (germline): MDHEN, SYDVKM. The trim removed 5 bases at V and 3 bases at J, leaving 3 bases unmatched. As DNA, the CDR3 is TGTGCCAGCAGTGGGACAGGGGGATTCTACGAGCAGTACTTC. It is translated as CASSGTGGFYEQYF. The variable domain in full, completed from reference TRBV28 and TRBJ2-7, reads DVKVTQSSRYLVKRTGEKVFLECVQDMDHENMFWYRQDPGLGLRLIYFSYDVKMKEKGDIPEGYSVSREKKERFSLILESASTNQTSMYLCASSGTGGFYEQYFGPGTRLTVT.

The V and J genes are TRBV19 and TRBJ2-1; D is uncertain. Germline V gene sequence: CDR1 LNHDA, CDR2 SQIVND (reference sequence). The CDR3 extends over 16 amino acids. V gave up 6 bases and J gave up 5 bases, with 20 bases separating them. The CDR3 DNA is TGTGCCAGTAGCGTAATAACCCTATGGGCACACAATGAGCAGTTCTTC. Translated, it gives CASSVITLWAHNEQFF.

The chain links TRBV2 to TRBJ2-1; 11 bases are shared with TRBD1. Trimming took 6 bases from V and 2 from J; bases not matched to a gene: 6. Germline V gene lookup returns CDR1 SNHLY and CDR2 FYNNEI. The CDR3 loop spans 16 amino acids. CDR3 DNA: TGTGCCAGCAGGGGCGGACAGGGGGCGACCTACAATGAGCAGTTCTTC. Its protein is CASRGGQGATYNEQFF.

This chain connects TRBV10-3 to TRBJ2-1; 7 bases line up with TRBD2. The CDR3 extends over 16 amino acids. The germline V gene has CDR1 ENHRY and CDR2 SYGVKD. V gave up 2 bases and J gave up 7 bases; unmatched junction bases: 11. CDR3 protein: CAISERPGGRSNEQFF. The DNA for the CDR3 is TGTGCCATCAGTGAGAGGCCGGGAGGTAGGTCGAATGAGCAGTTCTTC.

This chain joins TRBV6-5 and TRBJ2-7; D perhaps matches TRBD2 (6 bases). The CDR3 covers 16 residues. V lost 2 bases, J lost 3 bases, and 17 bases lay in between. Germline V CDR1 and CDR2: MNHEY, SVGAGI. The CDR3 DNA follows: TGTGCCAGCAGTTACGGTTCGGCGGGGACCCTCTACGAGCAGTACTTC. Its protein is CASSYGSAGTLYEQYF.

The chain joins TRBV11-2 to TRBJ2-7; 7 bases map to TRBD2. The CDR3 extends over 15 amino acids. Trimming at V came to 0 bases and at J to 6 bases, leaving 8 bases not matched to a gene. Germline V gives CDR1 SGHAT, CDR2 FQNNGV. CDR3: CASSLDVGLEGEQYF. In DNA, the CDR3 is TGTGCCAGCAGCTTAGATGTTGGACTAGAAGGCGAGCAGTACTTC. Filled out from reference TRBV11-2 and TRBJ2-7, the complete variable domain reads EAGVAQSPRYKIIEKRQSVAFWCNPISGHATLYWYQQILGQGPKLLIQFQNNGVVDDSQLPKDRFSAERLKGVDSTLKIQPAKLEDSAVYLCASSLDVGLEGEQYFGPGTRLTVT.

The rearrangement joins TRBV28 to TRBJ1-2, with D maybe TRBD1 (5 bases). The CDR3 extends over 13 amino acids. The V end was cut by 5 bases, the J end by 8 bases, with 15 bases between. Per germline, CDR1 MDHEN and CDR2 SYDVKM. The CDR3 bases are TGTGCCAGCAGTCTGGGGCAGGGTGGGGGCTACACCTTC. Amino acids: CASSLGQGGGYTF.

The CDR3: CATEDRSGNTIYF. CDR3 DNA sequence: TGTGCCACCGAGGACAGGTCTGGAAACACCATATATTTT. The genes are TRBV28 and TRBJ1-3; 7 bases map to TRBD1. Germline-derived CDR1 and CDR2 are MDHEN and SYDVKM. This CDR3 spans 13 amino acids. Trimming cost V 10 bases and J 1 base; bases outside gene matches: 4. Filled out from reference TRBV28 and TRBJ1-3, the complete variable domain reads DVKVTQSSRYLVKRTGEKVFLECVQDMDHENMFWYRQDPGLGLRLIYFSYDVKMKEKGDIPEGYSVSREKKERFSLILESASTNQTSMYLCATEDRSGNTIYFGEGSWLTVV.

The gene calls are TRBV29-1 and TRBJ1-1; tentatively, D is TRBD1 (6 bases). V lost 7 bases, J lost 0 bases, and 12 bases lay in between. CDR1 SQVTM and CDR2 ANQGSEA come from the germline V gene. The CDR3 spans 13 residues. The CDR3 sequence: CSADTGLNTEAFF. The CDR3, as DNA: TGCAGCGCCGATACAGGGCTGAACACTGAAGCTTTCTTT.

The CDR3: CASSVAIGDGYTF. Written as DNA, the CDR3 is TGTGCCAGCAGCGTAGCGATCGGGGATGGCTACACCTTC. The V gene is TRBV9, the J gene TRBJ1-2; no clear D. The CDR3 runs 13 residues. Deletions cut 0 bases from V and 6 bases from J, with 9 bases between. In germline, CDR1 is SGDLS, CDR2 YYNGEE. Filled out from reference TRBV9 and TRBJ1-2, the complete variable domain reads DSGVTQTPKHLITATGQRVTLRCSPRSGDLSVYWYQQSLDQGLQFLIQYYNGEERAKGNILERFSAQQFPDLHSELNLSSLELGDSALYFCASSVAIGDGYTFGSGTRLTVV.

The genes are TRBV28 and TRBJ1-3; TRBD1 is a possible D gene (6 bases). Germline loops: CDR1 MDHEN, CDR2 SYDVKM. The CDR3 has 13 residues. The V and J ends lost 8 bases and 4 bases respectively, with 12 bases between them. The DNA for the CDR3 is TGTGCCAGCCGGGACACTCTGGGAAACACCATATATTTT. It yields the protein CASRDTLGNTIYF.

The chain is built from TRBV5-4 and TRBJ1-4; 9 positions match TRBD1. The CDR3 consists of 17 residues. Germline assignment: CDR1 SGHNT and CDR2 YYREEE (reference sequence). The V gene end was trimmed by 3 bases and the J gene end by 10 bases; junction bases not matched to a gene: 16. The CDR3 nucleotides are TGTGCCAGCAGCTCCCAACCACCGGGACAGGGTGTAGCAAAACTGTTTTTT. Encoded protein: CASSSQPPGQGVAKLFF.

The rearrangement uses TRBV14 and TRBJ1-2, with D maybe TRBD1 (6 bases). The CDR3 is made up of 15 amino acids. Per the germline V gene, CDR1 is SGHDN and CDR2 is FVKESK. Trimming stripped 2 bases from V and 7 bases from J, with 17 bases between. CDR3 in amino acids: CASSQTLRDNPGYTF. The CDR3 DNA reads TGTGCCAGCAGCCAAACCCTCCGGGACAACCCTGGCTACACCTTC.

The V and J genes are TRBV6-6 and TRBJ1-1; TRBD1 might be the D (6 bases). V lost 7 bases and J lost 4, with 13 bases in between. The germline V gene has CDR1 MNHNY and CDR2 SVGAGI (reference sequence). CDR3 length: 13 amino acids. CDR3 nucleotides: TGTGCCAGCACGGGGGGCCGAGGCACTGAAGCTTTCTTT. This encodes CASTGGRGTEAFF.

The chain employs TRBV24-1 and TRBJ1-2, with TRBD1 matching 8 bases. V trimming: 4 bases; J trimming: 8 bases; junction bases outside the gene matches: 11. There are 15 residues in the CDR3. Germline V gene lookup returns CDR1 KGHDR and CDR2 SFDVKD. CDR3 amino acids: CATSDPQRQGMGYTF. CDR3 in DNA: TGTGCCACCAGTGACCCCCAAAGACAGGGGATGGGCTACACCTTC.

CDR3 sequence (DNA): TGTGCCAGCAGCGTGGGACGGGACAGCTCTTACGAGCAGTACTTC. Residues: CASSVGRDSSYEQYF. V usage is TRBV9 and J usage is TRBJ2-7, with 7 bases that match TRBD1. This CDR3 has 15 amino acids. V dropped 2 bases and J dropped 4; count of bases not matched to a gene: 9. The germline V gene encodes CDR1 SGDLS and CDR2 YYNGEE.

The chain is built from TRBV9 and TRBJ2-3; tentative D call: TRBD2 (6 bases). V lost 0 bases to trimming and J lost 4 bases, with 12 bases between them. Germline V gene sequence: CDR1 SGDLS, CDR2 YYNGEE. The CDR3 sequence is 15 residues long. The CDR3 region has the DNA TGTGCCAGCAGCGTAGCTGGATTAGCGGCAGATACGCAGTATTTT. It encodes CASSVAGLAADTQYF.

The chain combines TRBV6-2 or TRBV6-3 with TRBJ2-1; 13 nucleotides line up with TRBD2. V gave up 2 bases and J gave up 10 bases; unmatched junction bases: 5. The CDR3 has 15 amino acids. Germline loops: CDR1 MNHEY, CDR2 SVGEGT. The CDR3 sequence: CASSYRLAGGGEQFF. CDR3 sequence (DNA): TGTGCCAGCAGTTACCGACTAGCGGGAGGCGGAGAGCAGTTCTTC.

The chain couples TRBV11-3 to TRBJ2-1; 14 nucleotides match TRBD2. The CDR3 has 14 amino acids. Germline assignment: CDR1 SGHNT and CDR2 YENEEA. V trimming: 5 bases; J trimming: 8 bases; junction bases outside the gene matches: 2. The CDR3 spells CASSRGLAGDEQFF. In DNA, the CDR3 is TGTGCCAGCAGCAGGGGACTAGCGGGAGATGAGCAGTTCTTC.

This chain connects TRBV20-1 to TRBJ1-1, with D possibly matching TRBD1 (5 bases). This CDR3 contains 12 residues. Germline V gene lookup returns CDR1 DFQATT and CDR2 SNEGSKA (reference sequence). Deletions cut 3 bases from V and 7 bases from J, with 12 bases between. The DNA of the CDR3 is TGCAGTGCTAGTGGGGATGACAGTGAAGCTTTCTTT. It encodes CSASGDDSEAFF.

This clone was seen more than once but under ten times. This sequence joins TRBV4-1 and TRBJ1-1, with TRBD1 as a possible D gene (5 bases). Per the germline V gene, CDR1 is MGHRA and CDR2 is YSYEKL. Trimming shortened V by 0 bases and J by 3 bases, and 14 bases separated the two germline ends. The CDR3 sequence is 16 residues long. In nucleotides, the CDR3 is TGCGCCAGCAGCCAAGAGCGTCTACCCAGGGACACTGAAGCTTTCTTT. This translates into CASSQERLPRDTEAFF.

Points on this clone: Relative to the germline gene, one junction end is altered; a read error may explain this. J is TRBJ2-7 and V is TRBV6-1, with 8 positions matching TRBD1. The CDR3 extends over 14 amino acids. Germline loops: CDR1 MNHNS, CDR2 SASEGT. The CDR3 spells CASREGQGSYEQYF. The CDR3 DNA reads TGTGCCAGCAGGGAAGGACAGGGTTCCTACGAGCAGTACTTC.